This T cell receptor beta chain is drawn from a study of identical twins (dated by TCRdb to about 2016). Background for the entire study: TCR alpha and beta repertoires from monozygotic twins, unrelated adults of various ages and cord blood were deep-sequenced to test whether fetal clonotypes persist. To rule out contamination, the twin experiments were replicated at different times with different library preparation protocols. The full study reports these points: Because the same donors could not be followed over many years, the conclusions depended on cross-sectional statistical analysis. Recombination models systematically underestimated out-of-frame TCR alpha sharing in monozygotic twins but agreed with sharing between unrelated individuals. Zero-insertion analyses could be partly confounded by invariant T cells such as MAIT and iNKT, though diverse VJ usage argued against such confounding for most clonotypes. Abundant cord blood beta clonotypes had fewer insertions, young adult naive repertoires showed a similar but weaker trend, and memory repertoires showed no such trend. Compared with coincidental sharing between unrelated individuals, out-of-frame TCR alpha sequences shared between twins had an excess of sequences with low generation probability. Excess twin sharing in beta out-of-frame sequences was weaker because fewer shared sequences lowered the signal-to-noise ratio.

Of note for this clonotype: The target of this receptor is not known. No clone much larger than this one lies a single base away; base qualities are absent.

From the cysteine through the phenylalanine, the CDR3 covers 17 amino acids. The read is trimmed to its CDR3 DNA, 51 bases read in frame from base 1. CDR1 SGHVS and CDR2 FNYEAQ were looked up in the germline V gene. V loses 2 bases of germline sequence and J loses 7 bases, and the interval between the two ends is 21 bases. Preparation of the library involved 5' RACE. The instrument given in TCRdb is Illumina HiSeq 2000. A universal primer binding site was introduced by template switching, and a unique molecular identifier was present in the final cDNA, enabling accurate counting of TCR cDNA molecules. Specific primers in the conserved constant-segment region were used to synthesize first-strand cDNA for TCR alpha and beta chains. To control for contamination, every cDNA library was double barcoded, receiving both a SMART-Mk sample barcode and Illumina barcodes. TruSeq adapter sequences along with Illumina sample barcodes were introduced in two successive PCR steps. Sequencing of the TCR alpha and beta cDNA libraries was done on the Illumina HiSeq platform using custom primers. The study's own analysis went as follows. MiGEC processed the raw reads to extract unique molecular identifiers, while MiXCR was used to determine the CDR3 positions. For each individual, recombination models were inferred using an EM algorithm with the repgenHMM and IGoR tools. The tcR package in R was used for shared clonotype analysis, with sharing normalized by the product of cloneset sizes. Out-of-frame nonproductive sequences were analyzed to study raw recombination free of thymic and clonal selection effects. The public reads were reanalyzed by TCRdb: fastp trimming at Q25, MiXCR alignment, in-frame beta chains only. Duplicate CDR3 protein sequences are folded into a single record with the most common DNA and genes. TCRdb's processing, not the authors' own work, is the source of the V and J calls. This sample is represented by roughly 260,000 distinct CDR3 sequences; approximately 8% of them were singletons. Jointly, the top ten make up approximately 5.4% of the sample.

Every donor in the study was a healthy Caucasian. The twin cohort consisted of three pairs of female monozygotic twins, all aged 18 to 29 years. Positive isolation kits from Invitrogen were used to isolate CD4+ and CD8+ T cell populations. This sample was shared with a second study, whose subject was yellow fever vaccine responses in identical twins. Drawing on the second study: According to the authors, in identical twins the way T cells responded to vaccination appeared partly convergent and partly personalized. In identical twins, the study followed T cell clones that responded to the vaccine with precision.

The receptor chain draws on TRBV7-6 and TRBJ2-1; tentative D gene TRBD2, with 6 bases matching. Input material: CD8+ T cells sorted from blood. This sequence originates from a young woman in good health. The bases read TGTGCCAGCAGCTTAATGGGGGTGACAGCTGGGAGGAATGAGCAGTTCTTC. Its amino acids are CASSLMGVTAGRNEQFF.